Each of the 27 T cell receptor beta chains below was sequenced from the same sample in a study of T cells in Graves' hyperthyroidism and ophthalmopathy. Amplified regions were TCR beta CDR3 sequences from RNA transcripts. The TCR CDR3 was amplified in a first-round RT-PCR using the HTBI primer set. One entry per CDR3 protein results from TCRdb running MiXCR on the multiplex PCR reads. This table holds 160,000 or so distinct CDR3 sequences, roughly 9.4% found once. Specimen: blood. The source of these receptors is a woman in her late teens or twenties with Graves' hyperthyroidism that later progressed to Graves' ophthalmopathy.

In this sample, this clonotype turned up many times. The CDR3 reads CASSLVGRGGEQYF. Written as DNA, the CDR3 is TGTGCCAGCAGCTTAGTCGGACGGGGTGGCGAGCAGTACTTC. The chain couples TRBV7-8 to TRBJ2-7; possible D gene TRBD2, 5 bases. The CDR3 is 14 amino acids. The V end was cut by 1 base, the J end by 6 bases, with 13 bases between. From germline, CDR1 is SGHVS and CDR2 FQNEAQ.

This clonotype was detected a few times. The V call is TRBV4-1, the J call TRBJ2-6; D uncertain. This CDR3 has 16 amino acids. V was shortened by 1 base and J by 0 bases, with 7 bases between the two germline ends. Germline-derived CDR1 and CDR2 are MGHRA and YSYEKL. CDR3 in DNA: TGCGCCAGCAGCCAAGCGCGGTCCTCTGGGGCCAACGTCCTGACTTTC. Translating it yields CASSQARSSGANVLTF.

This clonotype has a count of ten or more. The V and J genes are TRBV2 and TRBJ2-2; 16 bases are a match to TRBD2. The CDR3 loop spans 18 amino acids. V lost 7 bases to trimming and J lost 6 bases; unmatched junction nucleotides: 11. Germline V CDR1 and CDR2: SNHLY, FYNNEI. The CDR3 coding sequence is TGTGCCAGCATCCCAGGGACTAGCGGGAGGGCCAGCGCCGGGGAGCTGTTTTTT. It is translated as CASIPGTSGRASAGELFF.

The chain carries TRBV7-2 and TRBJ2-4; D is possibly TRBD1 or TRBD2 (5 bases each). V was trimmed by 1 base and J by 4 bases, leaving 14 bases between them. CDR1 is SGHTA, CDR2 FQGNSA, per germline. There are 16 residues in the CDR3. The CDR3 spells CASSLDVRDAKNIQYF. The CDR3 region has the DNA TGTGCCAGCAGCTTAGATGTCAGGGACGCTAAAAACATTCAGTACTTC. The full variable domain, rest sourced from reference TRBV7-2 and TRBJ2-4, is GAGVSQSPSNKVTEKGKDVELRCDPISGHTALYWYRQSLGQGLEFLIYFQGNSAPDKSGLPSDRFSAERTGGSVSTLTIQRTQQEDSAVYLCASSLDVRDAKNIQYFGAGTRLSVL.

This clonotype was counted ten times or more. CDR3 sequence (DNA): TGTGCCAGCAGCGACCGGGACGGGTACAATGAGCAGTTCTTC. Protein product: CASSDRDGYNEQFF. The gene calls are TRBV11-2 and TRBJ2-1; D is perhaps TRBD1 or TRBD2 (5 bases each). CDR1 is SGHAT, CDR2 FQNNGV, per germline. The V end was cut by 5 bases, the J end by 4 bases, with 12 bases between. CDR3 size: 14 residues.

At least ten counts were recorded for this clonotype. The chain is built from TRBV27 and TRBJ2-1; a possible D gene is TRBD2 (6 bases). Between the trimmed V and J ends, which lost 0 bases and 9 bases, there was a span of 24 bases. Germline V gives CDR1 MNHEY, CDR2 SMNVEV (reference sequence). The CDR3 runs 18 residues. This CDR3 reads CASSLSPGVAALGGEQFF. As DNA, the CDR3 is TGTGCCAGCAGTTTATCCCCCGGGGTAGCGGCCTTGGGGGGTGAGCAGTTCTTC.

This clonotype was recorded many times. This sequence joins TRBV20-1 and TRBJ1-5; D ambiguous. The length of the CDR3 is 12 residues. V lost 3 bases and J 1 base, leaving 4 bases between the germline ends. Germline-derived CDR1 and CDR2 are DFQATT and SNEGSKA (reference sequence). The DNA of the CDR3 is TGCAGTGCTAGGGACAGCAATCAGCCCCAGCATTTT. Translated, it gives CSARDSNQPQHF.

This clonotype was found many times. The chain carries TRBV12-3 or TRBV12-4 and TRBJ1-1, with 11 bases aligning to TRBD1. The CDR3 consists of 14 residues. The V gene end was trimmed by 6 bases and the J gene end by 3 bases; junction bases not matched to a gene: 3. This chain's CDR3 is CASRDRGPDTEAFF. The CDR3 DNA reads TGTGCCAGCAGGGACAGGGGGCCGGACACTGAAGCTTTCTTT.

This clonotype was picked up many times. CDR3 region: CATSRDRAEASNTEAFF. The CDR3 DNA is TGTGCCACCAGCAGAGATCGGGCGGAGGCCTCGAACACTGAAGCTTTCTTT. The chain recombines TRBV15 with TRBJ1-1; D unresolved. CDR3 length equals 17 residues. Germline V gene lookup returns CDR1 LNHNV and CDR2 YYDKDF (reference sequence). V was cut by 0 bases and J by 1 base, with 15 bases left in between. Full variable domain (outside the CDR3, taken from reference TRBV15 and TRBJ1-1): DAMVIQNPRYQVTQFGKPVTLSCSQTLNHNVMYWYQQKSSQAPKLLFHYYDKDFNNEADTPDNFQSRRPNTSFCFLDIRSPGLGDTAMYLCATSRDRAEASNTEAFFGQGTRLTVV.

This clonotype was counted ten times or more. The chain couples TRBV19 to TRBJ2-1; D remains ambiguous. Germline CDR1 reads LNHDA; CDR2 reads SQIVND (reference sequence). V lost 3 bases to trimming and J lost 10 bases, with 13 bases between them. There are 13 residues in the CDR3. The DNA of the CDR3 is TGTGCCAGTAGTATGGTTTCGCGTTTGGAGCAGTTCTTC. Translation: CASSMVSRLEQFF.

This clonotype was seen repeatedly, ten times or more. The gene calls are TRBV5-6 and TRBJ2-7; 7 nucleotides match TRBD1. J was trimmed by 4 bases and V by 4 bases; bases with no gene match: 11. This CDR3 comprises 15 residues. Germline CDR1 is SGHDT and CDR2 is YYEEEE. CDR3 amino acids: CASSDGRQGRYEQYF. CDR3 bases: TGTGCCAGCAGCGACGGAAGACAGGGAAGGTACGAGCAGTACTTC.

Only a few counts were recorded for this clonotype. The V and J genes are TRBV4-1 and TRBJ2-7, with TRBD1 matching 9 bases. Per germline, CDR1 MGHRA and CDR2 YSYEKL. The CDR3 extends over 16 amino acids. V shed 0 bases, J shed 7 bases, and the junction held 10 bases outside the gene matches. The CDR3 DNA follows: TGCGCCAGCAGCCAAGAGGGGGGGACAGGGTGGTATGAGCAGTACTTC. It yields the protein CASSQEGGTGWYEQYF.

This clonotype was counted many times. The V call is TRBV28, the J call TRBJ1-2; 8 bases align to TRBD1. The germline V gene encodes CDR1 MDHEN and CDR2 SYDVKM. This CDR3 comprises 16 residues. The V gene end was trimmed by 2 bases and the J gene end by 4 bases; junction bases not matched to a gene: 9. The CDR3 sequence is CASSLGGQGAVYGYTF. As DNA, the CDR3 is TGTGCCAGCAGTTTAGGAGGGCAGGGGGCGGTCTATGGCTACACCTTC.

Ten or more counts support this clonotype. This rearrangement joins TRBV6-1 to TRBJ1-1; D perhaps matches TRBD1 (5 bases). V was pared by 6 bases and J by 5 bases, with 13 bases between. Germline CDR1 reads MNHNS; CDR2 reads SASEGT. This CDR3 has 13 amino acids. This CDR3 reads CASRLLGGTEAFF. CDR3 coding DNA: TGTGCCAGCAGACTCCTGGGGGGGACTGAAGCTTTCTTT.

This clonotype occurred many times. The J gene is TRBJ1-6, the V gene TRBV6-1; 7 nucleotides match TRBD1. The CDR3 runs to 20 residues. Losses at the gene ends were 3 bases for V and 0 bases for J; bases not matched to a gene: 14. Germline loops: CDR1 MNHNS, CDR2 SASEGT. The CDR3 DNA sequence: TGTGCCAGCAGTGAGTTTCCGAACACAGGGGCGAGCTCCTATAATTCACCCCTCCACTTT. Translating it yields CASSEFPNTGASSYNSPLHF.

This clonotype was recorded at least ten times. CDR3 sequence: CATSRPLAGVDEQYF. The DNA for the CDR3 is TGTGCCACCAGCAGGCCACTAGCGGGAGTAGACGAGCAGTACTTC. The chain uses TRBV15 and TRBJ2-7, with 11 bases matching TRBD2. J gave up 5 bases and V 3 bases, and 6 bases lay outside the gene matches. The germline V gene has CDR1 LNHNV and CDR2 YYDKDF (reference sequence). The length of the CDR3 is 15 residues. Together with reference TRBV15 and TRBJ2-7, the CDR3 gives the full variable domain: DAMVIQNPRYQVTQFGKPVTLSCSQTLNHNVMYWYQQKSSQAPKLLFHYYDKDFNNEADTPDNFQSRRPNTSFCFLDIRSPGLGDTAMYLCATSRPLAGVDEQYFGPGTRLTVT.

With regard to this clonotype: One end of the junction fails to match germline, which may point to a read error. The chain is built from TRBV15 and TRBJ1-2; 7 bases line up with TRBD1. The CDR3 is 17 residues long. Germline CDR1 reads LNHNV; CDR2 reads YYDKDF (reference sequence). In DNA, the CDR3 is TGTGCCACGAGCACTAGGACAGGCCGAGACACATACTATGGCTACACCTTC. Amino acids: CATSTRTGRDTYYGYTF.

This clonotype was seen at least ten times. V gene TRBV7-8 combines with J gene TRBJ2-7; 9 nucleotides match TRBD1. CDR1 is SGHVS and CDR2 is FQNEAQ in the germline V gene. The CDR3 is made up of 14 amino acids. J gave up 4 bases and V 5 bases, and 6 bases lay outside the gene matches. In nucleotides, the CDR3 is TGTGCCAGCAGCCGGGGACAGGGTAGATACGAGCAGTACTTC. This gives the protein CASSRGQGRYEQYF. Full variable domain (remainder filled in from reference TRBV7-8 and TRBJ2-7): GAGVSQSPRYKVAKRGQDVALRCDPISGHVSLFWYQQALGQGPEFLTYFQNEAQLDKSGLPSDRFFAERPEGSVSTLKIQRTQQEDSAVYLCASSRGQGRYEQYFGPGTRLTVT.

V usage is TRBV7-9 and J usage is TRBJ2-7; 7 nucleotides line up with TRBD1. The germline CDR1 and CDR2 sequences are SEHNR and FQNEAQ (reference sequence). The CDR3 totals 14 residues. The J segment lost 7 bases and the V segment lost 3 bases, leaving 9 bases of the junction unmatched. The CDR3 coding sequence is TGTGCCAGCAGCTTCAGGGCTAGCAGGGGGGAGCAGTACTTC. Translating gives CASSFRASRGEQYF.

This clonotype was seen many times. The rearrangement links TRBV7-9 to TRBJ2-1; TRBD1 agrees at 9 bases. The junction had 7 bases not matched to a gene; V was cut back by 6 bases and J by 10 bases. The length of the CDR3 is 13 residues. Looked up from germline, CDR1 is SEHNR and CDR2 is FQNEAQ (reference sequence). The CDR3 is CASSEQGAGEQFF. The CDR3 coding sequence is TGTGCCAGCAGTGAACAGGGGGCGGGCGAGCAGTTCTTC.

This clonotype was seen at least ten times. The chain joins TRBV20-1 to TRBJ2-2; 7 bases are a match to TRBD2. Germline CDR1 is DFQATT and CDR2 is SNEGSKA (reference sequence). V lost 1 base and J lost 2; bases outside the gene matches: 4. The CDR3 runs 15 residues. For the CDR3, the DNA is TGCAGTGCTAGAGTTCCTAGCGGAAACACCGGGGAGCTGTTTTTT. Its translation is CSARVPSGNTGELFF.

This clonotype was seen ten or more times. The rearrangement joins TRBV20-1 to TRBJ2-5; D might be TRBD1 (5 bases). This CDR3 has 16 residues. CDR1 and CDR2 (germline): DFQATT, SNEGSKA (reference sequence). V shed 0 bases and J shed 5 bases, with 19 bases lying between them. CDR3 in DNA: TGCAGTGCTAGAGATCTGAAGCAGGGCCCATGGGAGACCCAGTACTTC. It translates to CSARDLKQGPWETQYF.

This clonotype showed up just a few times. The gene calls are TRBV14 and TRBJ2-1; D perhaps matches TRBD2 (6 bases). The germline V gene encodes CDR1 SGHDN and CDR2 FVKESK. The CDR3 is made up of 17 amino acids. With 4 bases removed from V and 7 bases from J, the gap between germline ends came to 23 bases. The CDR3 protein is CASSRPLGGISPNEQFF. The CDR3 DNA sequence: TGTGCCAGCAGCCGGCCTCTCGGGGGAATTTCTCCAAATGAGCAGTTCTTC.

This clonotype was observed at least ten times. The chain couples TRBV28 to TRBJ2-5, with 9 nucleotides matching TRBD1. In germline, CDR1 is MDHEN, CDR2 SYDVKM. This CDR3 spans 15 amino acids. With 2 bases clipped from V and 5 bases from J, the junction kept 6 bases outside the gene matches. The CDR3 here is CASSLEQGAGETQYF. The CDR3 DNA follows: TGTGCCAGCAGTTTAGAACAGGGGGCGGGGGAGACCCAGTACTTC.

This clonotype has ten or more counts. The genes are TRBV28 and TRBJ1-2, with 7 bases identical to TRBD1. V trimming: 5 bases; J trimming: 2 bases; junction bases outside the gene matches: 8. CDR3 size: 15 residues. Germline V gives CDR1 MDHEN, CDR2 SYDVKM. This chain's CDR3 is CASSRNPGQNYGYTF. CDR3 coding DNA: TGTGCCAGCAGTCGAAACCCGGGACAGAACTATGGCTACACCTTC.

The table lists this clonotype with many counts. The rearrangement joins TRBV7-9 to TRBJ2-4; D remains ambiguous. Germline-derived CDR1 and CDR2 are SEHNR and FQNEAQ (reference sequence). The length of the CDR3 is 14 residues. The germline V and J ends were trimmed by 5 bases and 7 bases, with 15 bases remaining between them. The chain's CDR3 is CASSGPRSLNIQYF. CDR3 nucleotide sequence: TGTGCCAGCAGCGGACCCAGGTCCTTGAACATTCAGTACTTC.

This clonotype was counted many times. The J gene is TRBJ1-2, the V gene TRBV7-8; the match to TRBD1 covers 9 bases. In germline, CDR1 is SGHVS, CDR2 FQNEAQ. J was trimmed by 3 bases and V by 5 bases; bases with no gene match: 10. The CDR3 loop spans 16 amino acids. Here the CDR3 reads CASSPMGGTGYYGYTF. The CDR3 nucleotides read TGTGCCAGCAGCCCAATGGGCGGGACAGGGTACTATGGCTACACCTTC.